These 5 T cell receptor beta chains were sequenced from one sample in a study of shared clonotypes between healthy human individuals. Measured with immunoSEQ multiplex PCR; TCRdb has only the in-frame clones, and not every one. Of hundreds of thousands of clones in the sample, almost 97% were seen once. The sequenced sample consisted of naive CD4+ T cells sorted from blood. Noted subset: CD45RA+ positively selected. The receptors derive from a woman between 25 and 40 years old in good health.

This CDR3 is CASSFLTVYEQYF. DNA of the CDR3: TGTGCCAGCAGCTTTTTGACAGTCTACGAGCAGTACTTC. The V gene is TRBV7-2, the J gene TRBJ2-7, with D possibly matching TRBD1 (5 bases). This CDR3 has 13 residues. The germline V gene has CDR1 SGHTA and CDR2 FQGNSA. V dropped 3 bases and J dropped 3 bases, with 9 bases sitting between them. Using reference TRBV7-2 and TRBJ2-7 for the parts outside the CDR3, the full variable domain is GAGVSQSPSNKVTEKGKDVELRCDPISGHTALYWYRQSLGQGLEFLIYFQGNSAPDKSGLPSDRFSAERTGGSVSTLTIQRTQQEDSAVYLCASSFLTVYEQYFGPGTRLTVT.

The chain carries TRBV2 and TRBJ2-3; 8 positions match TRBD2. Germline CDR1 SNHLY, CDR2 FYNNEI. The CDR3 spans 15 residues. V lost 2 bases and J lost 0; bases outside the gene matches: 1. The CDR3 region is CASSEIAGSTDTQYF. The CDR3, as DNA: TGTGCCAGCAGTGAAATAGCGGGGAGCACAGATACGCAGTATTTT.

The V gene is TRBV19, the J gene TRBJ2-7; 10 nucleotides agree with TRBD1. CDR1 is LNHDA, CDR2 SQIVND, per germline (reference sequence). J was trimmed by 5 bases and V by 4 bases; bases with no gene match: 8. The CDR3 has 15 residues. The CDR3 loop reads CASSSYGTGENEQYF. In DNA form, the CDR3 reads TGTGCCAGTAGTAGCTACGGGACAGGGGAAAACGAGCAGTACTTC.

V and J are TRBV6-5 and TRBJ1-5; no clear D. The CDR3 has 13 amino acids. CDR1 and CDR2 (germline): MNHEY, SVGAGI. Trimming removed 2 bases from V and 5 bases from J, with 7 bases in between. DNA of the CDR3: TGTGCCAGCAGTTACAGGGAGGATCAGCCCCAGCATTTT. Its translation: CASSYREDQPQHF.

The V and J genes are TRBV15 and TRBJ2-5, with a weak D call TRBD1 (5 bases). The germline gives CDR1 LNHNV, CDR2 YYDKDF (reference sequence). This CDR3 region has 14 residues. Trimming removed 3 bases from V and 1 base from J, with 9 bases in between. This CDR3 is CATSRDTGQETQYF. The CDR3 DNA follows: TGTGCCACCAGCAGGGACACCGGCCAAGAGACCCAGTACTTC.